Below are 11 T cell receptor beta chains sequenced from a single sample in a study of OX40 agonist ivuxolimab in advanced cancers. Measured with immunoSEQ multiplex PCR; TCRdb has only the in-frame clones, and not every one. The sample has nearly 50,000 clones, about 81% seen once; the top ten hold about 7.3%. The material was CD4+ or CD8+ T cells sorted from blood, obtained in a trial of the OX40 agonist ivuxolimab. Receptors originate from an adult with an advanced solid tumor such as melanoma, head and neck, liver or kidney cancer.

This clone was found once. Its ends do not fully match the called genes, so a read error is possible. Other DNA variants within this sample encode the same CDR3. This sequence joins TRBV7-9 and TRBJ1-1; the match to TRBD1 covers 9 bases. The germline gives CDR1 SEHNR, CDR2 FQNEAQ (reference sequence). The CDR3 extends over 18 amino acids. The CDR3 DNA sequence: TGCGCCAGCAGCTCAAGACAGGGGGTCCGACTTCTGAACACTGAAGCTTTCTTT. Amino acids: CASSSRQGVRLLNTEAFF.

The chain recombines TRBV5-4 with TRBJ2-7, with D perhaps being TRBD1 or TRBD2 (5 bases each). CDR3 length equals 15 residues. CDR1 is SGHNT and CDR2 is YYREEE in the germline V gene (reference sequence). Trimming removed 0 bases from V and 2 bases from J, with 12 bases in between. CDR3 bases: TGTGCCAGCAGCTTGGGGCCCGGGGCAACCTACGAGCAGTACTTC. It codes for CASSLGPGATYEQYF.

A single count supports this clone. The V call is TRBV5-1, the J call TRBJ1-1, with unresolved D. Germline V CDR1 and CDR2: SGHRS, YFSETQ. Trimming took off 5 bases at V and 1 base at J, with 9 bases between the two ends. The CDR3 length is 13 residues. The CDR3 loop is CASRTGGNTEAFF. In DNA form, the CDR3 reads TGCGCCAGCAGAACCGGAGGGAACACTGAAGCTTTCTTT.

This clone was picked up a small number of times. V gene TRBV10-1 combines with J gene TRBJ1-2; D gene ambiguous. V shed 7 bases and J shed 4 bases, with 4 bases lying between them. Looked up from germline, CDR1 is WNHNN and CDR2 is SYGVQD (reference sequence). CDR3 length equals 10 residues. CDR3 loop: CASTVYGYTF. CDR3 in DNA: TGCGCCAGCACCGTCTATGGCTACACCTTC.

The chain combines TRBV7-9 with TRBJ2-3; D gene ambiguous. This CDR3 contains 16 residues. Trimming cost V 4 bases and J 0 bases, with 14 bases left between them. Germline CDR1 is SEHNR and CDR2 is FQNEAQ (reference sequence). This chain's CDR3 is CASSSVGRPSTDTQYF. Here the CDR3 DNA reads TGTGCCAGCAGCTCCGTAGGGCGGCCTAGCACAGATACGCAGTATTTT.

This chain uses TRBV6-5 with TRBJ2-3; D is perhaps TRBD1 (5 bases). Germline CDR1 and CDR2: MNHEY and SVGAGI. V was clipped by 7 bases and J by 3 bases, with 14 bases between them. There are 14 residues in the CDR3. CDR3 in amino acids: CASKSRQLTDTQYF. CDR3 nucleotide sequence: TGTGCCAGCAAAAGTAGACAGTTGACAGATACGCAGTATTTT.

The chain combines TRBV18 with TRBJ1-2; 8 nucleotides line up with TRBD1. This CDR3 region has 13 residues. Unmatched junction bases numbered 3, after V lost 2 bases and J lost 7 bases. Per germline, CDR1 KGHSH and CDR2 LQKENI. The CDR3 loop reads CASSPSDRVGYTF. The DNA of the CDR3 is TGTGCCAGCTCACCATCGGACAGGGTTGGCTACACCTTC.

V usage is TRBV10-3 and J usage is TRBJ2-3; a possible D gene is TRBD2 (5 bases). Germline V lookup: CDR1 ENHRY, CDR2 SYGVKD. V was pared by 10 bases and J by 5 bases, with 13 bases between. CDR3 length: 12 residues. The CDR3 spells CATKDFGDTQYF. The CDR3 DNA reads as TGTGCCACCAAGGACTTCGGAGATACGCAGTATTTT.

The CDR3 sequence: CASRRGLDGETQYF. The CDR3 coding sequence is TGTGCCAGCAGGAGAGGACTAGACGGCGAGACCCAGTACTTC. The chain is built from TRBV27 and TRBJ2-5, with 7 bases aligning to TRBD2. With V trimmed by 6 bases and J by 5 bases, 9 bases remained unmatched. CDR3 length: 14 amino acids. Per germline, CDR1 MNHEY and CDR2 SMNVEV (reference sequence).

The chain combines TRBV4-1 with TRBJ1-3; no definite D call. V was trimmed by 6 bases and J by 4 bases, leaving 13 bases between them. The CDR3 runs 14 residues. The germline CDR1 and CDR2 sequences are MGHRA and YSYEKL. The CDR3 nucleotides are TGCGCCAGCAGACCCTCGACGTGGGGAAACACCATATATTTT. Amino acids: CASRPSTWGNTIYF.

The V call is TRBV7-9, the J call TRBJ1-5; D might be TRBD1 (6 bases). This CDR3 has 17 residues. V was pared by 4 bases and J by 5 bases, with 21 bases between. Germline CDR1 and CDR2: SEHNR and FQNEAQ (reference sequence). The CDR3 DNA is TGTGCCAGCAGCTCCCCGGCGTGGTACAGGGCGGATCAGCCCCAGCATTTT. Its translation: CASSSPAWYRADQPQHF.